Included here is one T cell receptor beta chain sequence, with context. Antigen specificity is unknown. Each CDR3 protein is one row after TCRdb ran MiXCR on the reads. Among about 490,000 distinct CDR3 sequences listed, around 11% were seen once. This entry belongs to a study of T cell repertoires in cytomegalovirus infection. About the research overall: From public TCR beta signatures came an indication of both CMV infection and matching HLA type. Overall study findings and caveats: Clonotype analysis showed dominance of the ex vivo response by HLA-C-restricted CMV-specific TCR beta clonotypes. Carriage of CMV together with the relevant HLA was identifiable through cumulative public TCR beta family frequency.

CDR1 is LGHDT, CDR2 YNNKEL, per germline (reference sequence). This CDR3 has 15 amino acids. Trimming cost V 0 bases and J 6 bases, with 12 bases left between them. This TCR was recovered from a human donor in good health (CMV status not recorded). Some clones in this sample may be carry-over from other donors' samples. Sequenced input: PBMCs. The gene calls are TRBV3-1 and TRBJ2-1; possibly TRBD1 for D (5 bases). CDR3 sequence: CASSQESRAINEQFF. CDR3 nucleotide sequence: TGTGCCAGCAGCCAAGAATCCAGGGCGATCAATGAGCAGTTCTTC.